The 3 T cell receptor beta chains below all came from one sample that was sequenced in a study of T cell repertoires in ileal Crohn's disease. Libraries were prepared by immunoSEQ multiplex PCR; TCRdb keeps only in-frame clonotypes and omits some of them. The table includes some 13,000 clones, approximately 78% detected once. Documented time point: neoterminal ileum biopsy at postoperative endoscopy, about 6 months after surgery. The sequencing sample was made of ileal tissue. Receptor source: an adult with Crohn's disease.

V usage is TRBV29-1 and J usage is TRBJ2-2, with a possible D match to TRBD1 (6 bases). Trimming left V 4 bases short and J 3 bases short, with 12 bases between. Germline V CDR1 and CDR2: SQVTM, ANQGSEA. The CDR3 loop spans 14 amino acids. The DNA of the CDR3 is TGCAGCGTTGGGCGGGCAGGGGACACCGGGGAGCTGTTTTTT. Its protein product is CSVGRAGDTGELFF.

This clone was counted only a few times. This sequence joins TRBV29-1 and TRBJ2-1; TRBD2 matches at 14 bases. This CDR3 region has 19 residues. Germline V gene lookup returns CDR1 SQVTM and CDR2 ANQGSEA. The junction had 12 bases not matched to a gene; V was cut back by 3 bases and J by 2 bases. CDR3 nucleotides: TGCAGCGTTGATCCCTTCATGACTAGCGGGGGGGCCCCCTACAATGAGCAGTTCTTC. Translated: CSVDPFMTSGGAPYNEQFF.

In this sample, this clone turned up a few times. The V gene is TRBV6-1, the J gene TRBJ1-5, with TRBD1 as a possible D gene (6 bases). The CDR3 length is 16 residues. The V gene lost 2 bases and the J gene lost 6 bases, with 17 bases spanning the gap. The germline CDR1 and CDR2 sequences are MNHNS and SASEGT. The CDR3 sequence: CASSERGGAVAQPQHF. CDR3 bases: TGTGCCAGCAGTGAAAGAGGGGGTGCGGTGGCTCAGCCCCAGCATTTT.